The rows below give T cell receptor beta chains drawn from one sample of a study of blood T cell repertoires in COVID-19. Produced via immunoSEQ multiplex PCR; TCRdb's table is partial and in-frame only. The sample records about 290,000 clones, over 80% being singletons. Material: peripheral blood. Every receptor here comes from a woman aged 50 to 60 with active or convalescent COVID-19. Both conserved end residues are part of each CDR3. A D gene is named only where the DNA matches it firmly. Size values are once, few and many counts, or a class for expanded clones, and some rows have none.

cdr3_length d_call j_call v_call clone_size cdr3_aa cdr3_nt
14 TRBD1 TRBJ1-1 TRBV7-8 NA CASSLMGQGIDAFF TGTGCCAGCAGCTTAATGGGACAGGGGATCGATGCTTTCTTT
17 NA TRBJ2-2 TRBV5-1 NA CASSLEGGGRITGELFF TGCGCCAGCAGCTTGGAGGGTGGAGGGAGGATCACCGGGGAGCTGTTTTTT
17 NA TRBJ2-2 TRBV15 NA CATSRFSDSTNTGELFF TGTGCCACCAGCAGATTTTCGGACAGTACGAACACCGGGGAGCTGTTTTTT
14 TRBD1 TRBJ2-3 TRBV11-1 NA CASSLRTGGATQYF TGTGCCAGCAGCTTAAGGACAGGGGGCGCTACGCAGTATTTT
14 TRBD1 TRBJ1-4 TRBV7-9 many CASSSRTGYEKLFF TGTGCCAGCAGCTCGCGGACAGGTTATGAAAAACTGTTTTTT
14 NA TRBJ1-5 TRBV5-5 few CASSLREGNQPQHF TGTGCCAGCAGCTTGAGAGAGGGTAATCAGCCCCAGCATTTT
16 NA TRBJ1-4 TRBV5-1 once CASSSVPQGRNEKLFF TGCGCCAGCAGCTCGGTACCACAGGGTCGCAATGAAAAACTGTTTTTT
19 NA TRBJ2-4 TRBV19 NA CASSIAPSTVNLAKNIQYF TGTGCCAGTAGTATAGCCCCCTCGACAGTAAACCTAGCCAAAAACATTCAGTACTTC
13 NA TRBJ2-7 TRBV12-3/TRBV12-4 once CASRGAEAYEQYF TGTGCCAGCAGGGGGGCCGAGGCCTACGAGCAGTACTTC
16 NA TRBJ2-2 TRBV10-1 NA CASSESFRSDTGELFF TGCGCCAGCAGTGAGTCCTTCCGGTCCGACACCGGGGAGCTGTTTTTT
15 TRBD2 TRBJ2-1 TRBV19 NA CASSIGLAGFNEQFF TGTGCCAGTAGTATCGGACTAGCGGGATTCAATGAGCAGTTCTTC
13 TRBD1 TRBJ2-1 TRBV12-3/TRBV12-4 NA CASSLTQGDEQFF TGTGCCAGCAGCCTCACTCAGGGGGATGAGCAGTTCTTC
15 TRBD1 TRBJ1-4 TRBV7-8 NA CASSLRQGRNEKLFF TGTGCCAGCAGCCTAAGACAGGGGCGTAATGAAAAACTGTTTTTT
18 TRBD2 TRBJ2-3 TRBV5-4 NA CASSRPLSGRAGTDTQYF TGTGCCAGCAGCCGCCCGCTTAGCGGGAGGGCGGGCACAGATACGCAGTATTTT
11 NA TRBJ2-7 TRBV25-1 NA CASRTVYEQYF TGTGCCAGCAGGACTGTCTACGAGCAGTACTTC
15 NA TRBJ2-2 TRBV5-1 NA CASSLSQGTTGELFF TGCGCCAGCAGCTTGAGCCAGGGGACGACCGGGGAGCTGTTTTTT
16 TRBD2 TRBJ2-2 TRBV10-3 NA CAISDPGLASTGELFF TGTGCCATCAGTGACCCGGGACTAGCGTCCACCGGGGAGCTGTTTTTT
15 TRBD1 TRBJ1-1 TRBV27 NA CASSLIDRVNTEAFF TGTGCCAGCAGTTTAATAGACAGGGTGAACACTGAAGCTTTCTTT
12 NA TRBJ1-1 TRBV7-2 once CASSHSNTEAFF TGTGCCAGCAGCCACAGTAACACTGAAGCTTTCTTT
15 TRBD2 TRBJ2-7 TRBV15 NA CATSRELANSYEQYF TGTGCCACCAGCAGAGAACTAGCGAACTCCTACGAGCAGTACTTC
15 TRBD2 TRBJ2-1 TRBV6-1 NA CASSDSGNPSDEQFF TGTGCCAGCAGTGATAGCGGGAACCCTTCCGATGAGCAGTTCTTC
16 NA TRBJ2-3 TRBV18 few CASSDRSGLSTDTQYF TGTGCCAGCTCGGACCGGAGCGGGCTAAGCACAGATACGCAGTATTTT
13 TRBD1 TRBJ1-2 TRBV3-1/TRBV3-2 NA CASSQTGTGGYTF TGTGCCAGCAGCCAGACAGGGACCGGTGGCTACACCTTC
15 NA TRBJ2-7 TRBV6-5 NA CASSPISGTTDEQYF TGTGCCAGCAGTCCGATTTCCGGGACAACCGACGAGCAGTACTTC
14 NA TRBJ2-5 TRBV3-1/TRBV3-2 NA CASSQEQGWGTQYF TGTGCCAGCAGCCAAGAACAGGGCTGGGGGACCCAGTACTTC
18 NA TRBJ2-1 TRBV30 few CAWEQGLGGVSSYNEQFF TGTGCCTGGGAACAGGGCTTAGGAGGTGTTTCCTCCTACAATGAGCAGTTCTTC
14 TRBD1 TRBJ1-2 TRBV7-9 NA CASTSLGQGSGYTF TGTGCCAGCACCAGCCTGGGACAGGGGTCTGGCTACACCTTC
17 TRBD2 TRBJ2-5 TRBV27 NA CASSLYRTSGRGETQYF TGTGCCAGCAGTTTATATCGGACTAGCGGGAGGGGAGAGACCCAGTACTTC
16 TRBD2 TRBJ2-5 TRBV7-9 NA CASSRTSGRYQETQYF TGTGCCAGCAGCCGGACTAGCGGGAGGTACCAAGAGACCCAGTACTTC
13 TRBD1 TRBJ1-2 TRBV6-5 NA CASSLTGGYGYTF TGTGCCAGCAGCCTGACAGGGGGCTATGGCTACACCTTC
14 NA TRBJ2-1 TRBV7-3 NA CASSLSAGNNEQFF TGTGCCAGCAGCTTATCTGCCGGGAACAATGAGCAGTTCTTC
16 NA TRBJ2-3 TRBV27 NA CASSTSRTYSTDTQYF TGTGCCAGCAGCACATCACGGACTTACTCCACAGATACGCAGTATTTT
14 NA TRBJ1-1 TRBV28 NA CASSLGGQNTEAFF TGTGCCAGCAGTTTAGGGGGACAAAACACTGAAGCTTTCTTT
11 NA TRBJ1-1 TRBV19 NA CAKFGADEAFF TGTGCCAAGTTTGGGGCAGATGAAGCTTTCTTT
16 TRBD2 TRBJ2-1 TRBV9 once CASSRSGMSSYNEQFF TGTGCCAGCAGTCGTAGCGGGATGAGCTCCTACAATGAGCAGTTCTTC
18 TRBD2 TRBJ2-6 TRBV5-1 NA CASSDQLAGVSGANVLTF TGCGCCAGCAGCGACCAACTAGCGGGAGTCTCTGGGGCCAACGTCCTGACTTTC
14 TRBD1 TRBJ1-5 TRBV5-6 NA CASSQTGNNQPQHF TGTGCCAGCAGCCAGACAGGGAACAATCAGCCCCAGCATTTT
12 NA TRBJ2-1 TRBV28 few CASWAPTNEQFF TGTGCCAGCTGGGCTCCAACCAATGAGCAGTTCTTC
16 NA TRBJ1-1 TRBV15 NA CATSRDFVEMNTEAFF TGTGCCACCAGCAGAGATTTCGTCGAGATGAACACTGAAGCTTTCTTT
14 NA TRBJ2-3 TRBV6-5 NA CASSRRLETDTQYF TGTGCCAGCAGCCGACGCCTAGAGACAGATACGCAGTATTTT
12 NA TRBJ2-2 TRBV12-3/TRBV12-4 NA CASSSLAGELFF TGTGCCAGCAGCTCACTAGCTGGGGAGCTGTTTTTT
15 NA TRBJ1-6 TRBV6-2/TRBV6-3 few CASSYQGNRGSPLHF TGTGCCAGCAGTTACCAGGGGAATAGGGGATCACCCCTCCACTTT
14 NA TRBJ2-1 TRBV15 NA CATSRVPFYNEQFF TGTGCCACCAGCAGAGTTCCTTTCTACAATGAGCAGTTCTTC
16 TRBD1 TRBJ1-1 TRBV28 NA CASSLHRRGPGTEAFF TGTGCCAGCAGTTTACATCGGAGGGGGCCTGGCACTGAAGCTTTCTTT
15 NA TRBJ1-2 TRBV24-1 NA CATSDRSNSRYGYTF TGTGCCACCAGTGACCGCTCTAACTCCCGCTATGGCTACACCTTC